Shown below are 21 T cell receptor beta chains from a single sample sequenced in a study of T cells after yellow fever vaccination. TCRdb re-derived calls from the 5' RACE reads in MiXCR, one entry per CDR3 protein. The table records approximately 300,000 distinct CDR3 sequences, approximately 11% of them present only once. The sample here was CD4+ T cells sorted from PBMCs, taken 45 days after the yellow fever booster vaccination. Every receptor here comes from a man between 18 and 29 years old who received the YFV17D yellow fever vaccine.

This clonotype came up many times. V gene TRBV5-1 combines with J gene TRBJ2-3; 9 bases are a match to TRBD1. The germline V gene has CDR1 SGHRS and CDR2 YFSETQ. V shed 0 bases and J 4 bases; nucleotides not matched to a gene: 6. The CDR3 extends over 16 amino acids. CDR3 DNA sequence: TGCGCCAGCAGCTTGGGACAGGGGGTAATCGCAGATACGCAGTATTTT. Residues: CASSLGQGVIADTQYF.

This clonotype was recorded a few times. The chain combines TRBV3-1 with TRBJ2-7; maybe TRBD1 (5 bases). With 1 base removed from V and 3 bases from J, the gap between germline ends came to 22 bases. Germline CDR1 and CDR2: LGHDT and YNNKEL (reference sequence). The CDR3 spans 18 residues. The CDR3 nucleotides are TGTGCCAGCAGCCAAGTGTTCAACTGGGGCCTGAGCGACTACGAGCAGTACTTC. Translating gives CASSQVFNWGLSDYEQYF.

The chain combines TRBV20-1 with TRBJ1-1; no clear D. V lost 0 bases and J lost 5, with 16 bases in between. Germline lookup yields CDR1 DFQATT and CDR2 SNEGSKA (reference sequence). This CDR3 region has 15 residues. This CDR3 is CSARDPRGGYTEAFF. In nucleotides, the CDR3 is TGCAGTGCTAGAGATCCTCGGGGTGGTTATACTGAAGCTTTCTTT.

This clonotype was counted at least ten times. The rearrangement links TRBV5-1 to TRBJ2-5; a weak D match, TRBD2 (6 bases). This CDR3 contains 15 residues. V lost 0 bases to trimming and J lost 2 bases, with 11 bases between them. Germline V lookup: CDR1 SGHRS, CDR2 YFSETQ. The CDR3 protein is CASSLDPAGQETQYF. CDR3 in DNA: TGCGCCAGCAGCTTGGACCCGGCGGGGCAAGAGACCCAGTACTTC.

This clonotype came up a few times. The V call is TRBV5-1, the J call TRBJ2-7; possible D gene TRBD1, 6 bases. This CDR3 spans 13 amino acids. V was pared by 5 bases and J by 6 bases, with 15 bases between. Germline assignment: CDR1 SGHRS and CDR2 YFSETQ. CDR3 nucleotide sequence: TGCGCCAGCAGGGAAGGTACAGGGAGCGAGCAGTACGTC. This codes for CASREGTGSEQYV.

This clonotype was detected a few times. The chain combines TRBV20-1 with TRBJ2-5; possible D gene TRBD2, 5 bases. Germline V gives CDR1 DFQATT, CDR2 SNEGSKA (reference sequence). V was trimmed by 2 bases and J by 7 bases, leaving 17 bases between them. CDR3 size: 14 residues. DNA of the CDR3: TGCAGTGCTAGATCCGGGGTACACCAATGGACCCAGTACTTC. Protein: CSARSGVHQWTQYF.

The CDR3 DNA reads TGTGCCAGCAGCCCGGACAGGGGTCGCGCCTACGAGCAGTACTTC. Encoded protein: CASSPDRGRAYEQYF. V is TRBV5-4 and J is TRBJ2-7, with TRBD1 matching over 9 bases. CDR3 length equals 15 residues. Germline CDR1 SGHNT, CDR2 YYREEE (reference sequence). Trimming cost V 4 bases and J 2 bases; bases outside gene matches: 7. Supplemented by reference TRBV5-4 and TRBJ2-7, the full variable domain reads ETGVTQSPTHLIKTRGQQVTLRCSSQSGHNTVSWYQQALGQGPQFIFQYYREEENGRGNFPPRFSGLQFPNYSSELNVNALELDDSALYLCASSPDRGRAYEQYFGPGTRLTVT.

The V gene is TRBV9, the J gene TRBJ2-1, with 11 bases matching TRBD2. V lost 3 bases, J lost 2 bases, and 1 base stayed unmatched. This CDR3 has 15 residues. The germline V gene has CDR1 SGDLS and CDR2 YYNGEE. CDR3 protein: CASSATSGTYNEQFF. CDR3 in DNA: TGTGCCAGCAGCGCGACTAGCGGGACCTACAATGAGCAGTTCTTC.

This clonotype was found many times. The chain combines TRBV28 with TRBJ2-5; perhaps D is TRBD1 or TRBD2 (6 bases each). Germline CDR1 is MDHEN and CDR2 is SYDVKM. V lost 2 bases and J 5 bases, leaving 15 bases between the germline ends. There are 15 residues in the CDR3. The DNA of the CDR3 is TGTGCCAGCAGTTTAAACCCGGGGGCTGGGGAGACCCAGTACTTC. This gives the protein CASSLNPGAGETQYF.

This clonotype was detected a few times. The rearrangement uses TRBV12-3 or TRBV12-4 and TRBJ1-3, with D unresolved. V lost 5 bases and J 2 bases, leaving 10 bases between the germline ends. The CDR3 consists of 14 residues. The CDR3 loop is CASSPGYPGNTIYF. The CDR3 DNA reads TGTGCCAGCAGTCCGGGGTATCCTGGAAACACCATATATTTT.

There are a few counts of this clonotype. The gene calls are TRBV7-9 and TRBJ1-1, with D possibly matching TRBD1 (5 bases). Germline V CDR1 and CDR2: SEHNR, FQNEAQ (reference sequence). Between the trimmed V and J ends, which lost 4 bases and 5 bases, there was a span of 17 bases. This CDR3 comprises 15 residues. CDR3 DNA: TGTGCCAGCAGCTCCCTGGGGGAGGAGGATACTGAAGCTTTCTTT. Residues: CASSSLGEEDTEAFF.

In this sample, this clonotype turned up many times. The CDR3 nucleotides are TGTGCCAGCAGCGTAGATGACACCTCCTTCTATGGCTACACCTTC. Its translation is CASSVDDTSFYGYTF. The chain uses TRBV9 and TRBJ1-2; unclear D gene. Trimming took 0 bases from V and 4 from J, leaving 13 bases between them. Germline CDR1 is SGDLS and CDR2 is YYNGEE. This CDR3 contains 15 residues.

V gene TRBV5-4 combines with J gene TRBJ2-3; 9 nucleotides line up with TRBD2. Germline CDR1 and CDR2: SGHNT and YYREEE (reference sequence). V dropped 4 bases and J dropped 3; count of bases not matched to a gene: 6. The CDR3 is 15 amino acids. CDR3 protein: CASSAQLAGTDTQYF. The CDR3 DNA sequence: TGTGCCAGCAGCGCACAACTAGCGGGTACAGATACGCAGTATTTT.

A few counts support this clonotype. The chain is built from TRBV20-1 and TRBJ2-7; TRBD1 agrees at 7 bases. J was trimmed by 1 base and V by 6 bases; bases with no gene match: 3. There are 12 residues in the CDR3. The germline V gene has CDR1 DFQATT and CDR2 SNEGSKA (reference sequence). The CDR3 region has the DNA TGCAGTGCAAGACAGGGATCCTACGAGCAGTACTTC. Amino acids: CSARQGSYEQYF.

The J gene is TRBJ2-3, the V gene TRBV20-1; 9 positions match TRBD2. After removal of 1 base from V and 6 bases from J, the junction contained 8 bases not matched to a gene. This CDR3 comprises 15 residues. CDR1 DFQATT and CDR2 SNEGSKA come from the germline V gene (reference sequence). The CDR3 DNA follows: TGCAGTGCTAGAGGGAGCGGGGGGCCCTCGGATACGCAGTATTTT. Translating it yields CSARGSGGPSDTQYF.

In this sample, this clonotype turned up a few times. The V gene is TRBV7-2, the J gene TRBJ2-1; 9 nucleotides line up with TRBD2. The CDR3 extends over 15 amino acids. The V gene end was trimmed by 3 bases and the J gene end by 4 bases; junction bases not matched to a gene: 4. From germline, CDR1 is SGHTA and CDR2 FQGNSA. CDR3 protein: CASSLLAGPYNEQFF. The CDR3 region has the DNA TGTGCCAGCAGCTTGCTAGCGGGGCCTTACAATGAGCAGTTCTTC.

This clonotype was seen many times. This chain connects TRBV5-5 to TRBJ2-6; D remains unclear. Trimming removed 4 bases from V and 4 bases from J, with 6 bases in between. The germline CDR1 and CDR2 sequences are SGHKS and YYEKEE (reference sequence). CDR3 length: 13 amino acids. The CDR3: CASSVYGANVLTF. In DNA form, the CDR3 reads TGTGCCAGCAGCGTTTACGGGGCCAACGTCCTGACTTTC. Drawing the rest from reference TRBV5-5 and TRBJ2-6, the complete variable domain is DAGVTQSPTHLIKTRGQQVTLRCSPISGHKSVSWYQQVLGQGPQFIFQYYEKEERGRGNFPDRFSARQFPNYSSELNVNALLLGDSALYLCASSVYGANVLTFGAGSRLTVL.

This clonotype was picked up a small number of times. The chain joins TRBV6-5 to TRBJ1-3; TRBD1 matches 11 bases. Germline V gives CDR1 MNHEY, CDR2 SVGAGI. Germline trimming cut 6 bases from V and 4 bases from J; bases unmatched to any gene: 8. This CDR3 spans 16 amino acids. As DNA, the CDR3 is TGTGCCAGCAGCCGGGACAGGGGGAGCTCGGGAAACACCATATATTTT. Its protein product is CASSRDRGSSGNTIYF.

The chain carries TRBV19 and TRBJ1-2; 7 bases agree with TRBD1. From germline, CDR1 is LNHDA and CDR2 SQIVND (reference sequence). The junction had 7 bases not matched to a gene; V was cut back by 7 bases and J by 2 bases. The CDR3 spans 14 residues. The CDR3 DNA is TGTGCCAGTACCCTGGACAGGTGGAACTATGGCTACACCTTC. This codes for CASTLDRWNYGYTF.

The chain couples TRBV29-1 to TRBJ1-1; no reliable D call. The V gene lost 6 bases and the J gene lost 8 bases, with 16 bases spanning the gap. This CDR3 contains 12 residues. CDR1 and CDR2 (germline): SQVTM, ANQGSEA. The CDR3 sequence is CSVRPTTEEAFF. Written as DNA, the CDR3 is TGCAGCGTACGACCGACCACTGAGGAAGCTTTCTTT.

In its sample, this clonotype was seen many times. The gene calls are TRBV6-5 and TRBJ2-5, with 9 nucleotides matching TRBD1. The CDR3 sequence is 16 residues long. Germline V gene lookup returns CDR1 MNHEY and CDR2 SVGAGI. J gave up 5 bases and V 7 bases, and 14 bases lay outside the gene matches. Here the CDR3 DNA reads TGTGCCAGCACCCCTTCACCGGGACAGGGAGATGAGACCCAGTACTTC. This encodes CASTPSPGQGDETQYF.